Listed here are 10 T cell receptor beta chains from one sample, sequenced in a study of Graves' ophthalmopathy and Graves' hyperthyroidism. Amplification of TCR beta CDR3 regions used RNA transcripts. RT-PCR with HTBI primers came first, then second-round multiplex PCR. Via MiXCR, TCRdb re-called the multiplex PCR reads, giving one row per CDR3 protein. The sample consists of about 1.1 million distinct CDR3 sequences, 35% to 40% of them appearing once. Sequencing was carried out using peripheral blood or thyroid tissue (not recorded which). The receptors derive from an adult man with Graves' hyperthyroidism.

The rearrangement links TRBV19 to TRBJ2-7, with 7 nucleotides matching TRBD2. The CDR3 extends over 14 amino acids. Germline assignment: CDR1 LNHDA and CDR2 SQIVND (reference sequence). Trimming removed 10 bases from V and 1 base from J; junction bases left unmatched: 10. CDR3 bases: TGTGCCACCGGGATGGGGGGGGAGTCCTACGAGCAGTACTTC. Amino acids: CATGMGGESYEQYF.

This clonotype was counted only a few times. The rearrangement links TRBV7-2 to TRBJ2-5; 9 bases align to TRBD2. This CDR3 is 19 amino acids long. The junction had 20 bases not matched to a gene; V was cut back by 5 bases and J by 4 bases. CDR1 and CDR2 from the germline V gene are SGHTA and FQGNSA. The DNA for the CDR3 is TGTGCCAGCAGCCTTCGATTTGTAGGGGTTGGTAGCGGGAGAGAGACCCAGTACTTC. This gives the protein CASSLRFVGVGSGRETQYF.

There are many counts of this clonotype. This chain connects TRBV15 to TRBJ2-2; 12 nucleotides match TRBD1. V gave up 0 bases and J gave up 5 bases; unmatched junction bases: 19. The CDR3 sequence is 22 residues long. The V gene's germline CDR1 is LNHNV and CDR2 YYDKDF (reference sequence). CDR3 loop: CATSRDHRRDRGPPIGTGELFF. CDR3 bases: TGTGCCACCAGCAGAGATCATAGGCGGGACAGGGGGCCCCCTATTGGGACCGGGGAGCTGTTTTTT.

This clonotype was counted many times. The genes are TRBV7-8 and TRBJ1-2; 12 bases are shared with TRBD1. This CDR3 is built from 13 residues. J was trimmed by 7 bases and V by 5 bases; bases with no gene match: 2. Germline CDR1 SGHVS, CDR2 FQNEAQ. The CDR3 DNA reads TGTGCCAGCAGCCGGGACAGGGGGCTTGGCTACACCTTC. Encoded protein: CASSRDRGLGYTF.

The chain combines TRBV7-8 with TRBJ1-2; 8 bases align to TRBD1. The CDR3 consists of 15 residues. V trimming: 6 bases; J trimming: 8 bases; junction bases outside the gene matches: 14. Germline V gene data show CDR1 as SGHVS and CDR2 as FQNEAQ. The DNA of the CDR3 is TGTGCCAGCAGTCCATTTCCGGGACAGGTTCCCGGCTACACCTTC. This codes for CASSPFPGQVPGYTF.

This clonotype turned up a few times. This chain joins TRBV5-8 and TRBJ2-2; D unclear. The germline V gene has CDR1 SGHTS and CDR2 YDEGEE. V lost 5 bases and J lost 7, with 18 bases in between. This CDR3 comprises 15 residues. CDR3 coding DNA: TGTGCCAGCAGTGTCGTCAGTCAGCCCCGCGGGGAGCTGTTTTTT. It codes for CASSVVSQPRGELFF.

This clonotype was found many times. The V call is TRBV10-3, the J call TRBJ1-6; D is ambiguous. The V end lost 4 bases, the J end lost 6 bases, and 13 bases lay between the germline ends. This CDR3 has 15 amino acids. The germline V gene has CDR1 ENHRY and CDR2 SYGVKD. The DNA of the CDR3 is TGTGCCATCAGTGCGGCGACGGCTGGTAATTCACCCCTCCACTTT. Amino acid sequence: CAISAATAGNSPLHF.

The chain couples TRBV2 to TRBJ1-6; D not certain. Germline V lookup: CDR1 SNHLY, CDR2 FYNNEI. The CDR3 extends over 13 amino acids. The V and J ends lost 4 bases and 10 bases respectively, with 11 bases between them. The CDR3 region is CASSVGDGSPLHF. CDR3 nucleotides: TGTGCCAGCAGTGTTGGGGATGGGTCACCCCTCCACTTT.

This clonotype was seen many times. The rearrangement uses TRBV29-1 and TRBJ1-1, with D tentatively TRBD1 (5 bases). The germline V and J ends were trimmed by 2 bases and 4 bases, with 11 bases remaining between them. This CDR3 has 13 amino acids. Germline V gene sequence: CDR1 SQVTM, CDR2 ANQGSEA. CDR3 sequence: CSVERERGTEAFF. Written as DNA, the CDR3 is TGCAGCGTTGAAAGGGAAAGGGGCACTGAAGCTTTCTTT.

This clonotype was seen ten or more times. The chain recombines TRBV10-2 with TRBJ2-7; 7 positions agree with TRBD2. The length of the CDR3 is 15 residues. CDR1 is WSHSY, CDR2 SAAADI, per germline. The ends lost 3 bases at V and 7 bases at J; junction bases unmatched: 12. The CDR3 loop reads CASSDNAGESEEQYF. The DNA for the CDR3 is TGCGCCAGCAGTGACAACGCGGGAGAATCGGAAGAGCAGTACTTC.